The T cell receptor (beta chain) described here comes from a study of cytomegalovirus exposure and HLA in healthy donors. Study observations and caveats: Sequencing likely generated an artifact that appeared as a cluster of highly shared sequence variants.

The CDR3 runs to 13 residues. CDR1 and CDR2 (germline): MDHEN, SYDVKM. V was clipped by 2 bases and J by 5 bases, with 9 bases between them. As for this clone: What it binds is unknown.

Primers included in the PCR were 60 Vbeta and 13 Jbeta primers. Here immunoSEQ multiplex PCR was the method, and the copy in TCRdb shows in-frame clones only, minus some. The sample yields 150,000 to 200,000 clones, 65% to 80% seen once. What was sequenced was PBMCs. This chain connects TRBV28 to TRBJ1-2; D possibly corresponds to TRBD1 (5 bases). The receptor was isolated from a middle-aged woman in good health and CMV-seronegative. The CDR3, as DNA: TGTGCCAGCAGTTTACTGGGGCTATATGGCTACACCTTC. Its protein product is CASSLLGLYGYTF.